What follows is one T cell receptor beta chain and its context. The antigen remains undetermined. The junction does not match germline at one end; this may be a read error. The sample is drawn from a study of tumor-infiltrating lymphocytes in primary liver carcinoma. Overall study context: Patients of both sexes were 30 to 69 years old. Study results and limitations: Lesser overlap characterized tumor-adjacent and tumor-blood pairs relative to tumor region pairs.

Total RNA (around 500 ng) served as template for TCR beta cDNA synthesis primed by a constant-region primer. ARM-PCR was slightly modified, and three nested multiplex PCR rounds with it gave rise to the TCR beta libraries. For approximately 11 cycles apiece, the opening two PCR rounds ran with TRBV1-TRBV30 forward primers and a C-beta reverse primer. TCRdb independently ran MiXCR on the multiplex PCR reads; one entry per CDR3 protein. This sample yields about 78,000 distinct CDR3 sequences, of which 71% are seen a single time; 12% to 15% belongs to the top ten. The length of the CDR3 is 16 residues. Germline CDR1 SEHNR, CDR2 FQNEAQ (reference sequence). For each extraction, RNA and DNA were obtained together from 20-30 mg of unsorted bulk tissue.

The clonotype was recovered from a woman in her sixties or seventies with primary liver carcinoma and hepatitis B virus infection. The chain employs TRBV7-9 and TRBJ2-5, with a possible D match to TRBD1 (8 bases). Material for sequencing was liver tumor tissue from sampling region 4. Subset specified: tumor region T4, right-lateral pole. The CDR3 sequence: CASSLDRGGLQEAQYF. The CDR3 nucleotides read TGTGCCAGCAGCTTAGACAGGGGGGGCCTCCAAGAGGCCCAGTACTTC.